This TCR beta chain was captured in a study of CD8 T cells in ankylosing spondylitis. Overall study findings and caveats: Reports of some motif variants in reactive arthritis synovial fluid and blood predate this one.

Worth noting for this clonotype: Antigen unknown.

TCRdb ran MiXCR on the 5' RACE reads and lists one entry per CDR3 protein. The sample lists around 120,000 distinct CDR3 sequences, roughly 8.8% occurring once. Trimming cost V 4 bases and J 7 bases; bases outside gene matches: 7. The length of the CDR3 is 15 residues. Germline values: CDR1 SGHDT, CDR2 YYEEEE. This clonotype was sampled from a male donor with ankylosing spondylitis or in good health (not recorded which). Material: blood, either unsorted or a sorted T cell fraction (not recorded which). J is TRBJ2-5 and V is TRBV5-6; 13 nucleotides line up with TRBD2. DNA for the CDR3: TGTGCCAGCAGCCGAACTAGCGGGAGGGCCGGGACCCAGTACTTC. This encodes CASSRTSGRAGTQYF.